This entry concerns a single TCR beta chain. The junction and the germline gene differ at one end; a read error may be behind it. The data stem from a study of cytomegalovirus exposure and HLA in healthy donors. CDR3 length: 12 amino acids. Per germline, CDR1 LGHNT and CDR2 FRNRAP. PCR was performed using 60 Vbeta and 13 Jbeta primers. The repertoire was sequenced with immunoSEQ multiplex PCR; TCRdb's copy has only in-frame clones and lacks some. The table shows roughly 71,000 clones, with over 50% occurring only once. The chain uses TRBV12-5 and TRBJ2-1; possible D gene TRBD2, 6 bases. Sequenced material: PBMCs. The receptor comes from a man younger than 45 in good health and CMV-seronegative. Here the CDR3 reads CASGLSRLEPFF. The CDR3 bases are TGTGCTAGTGGTTTGTCCCGACTAGAGCCGTTCTTC.